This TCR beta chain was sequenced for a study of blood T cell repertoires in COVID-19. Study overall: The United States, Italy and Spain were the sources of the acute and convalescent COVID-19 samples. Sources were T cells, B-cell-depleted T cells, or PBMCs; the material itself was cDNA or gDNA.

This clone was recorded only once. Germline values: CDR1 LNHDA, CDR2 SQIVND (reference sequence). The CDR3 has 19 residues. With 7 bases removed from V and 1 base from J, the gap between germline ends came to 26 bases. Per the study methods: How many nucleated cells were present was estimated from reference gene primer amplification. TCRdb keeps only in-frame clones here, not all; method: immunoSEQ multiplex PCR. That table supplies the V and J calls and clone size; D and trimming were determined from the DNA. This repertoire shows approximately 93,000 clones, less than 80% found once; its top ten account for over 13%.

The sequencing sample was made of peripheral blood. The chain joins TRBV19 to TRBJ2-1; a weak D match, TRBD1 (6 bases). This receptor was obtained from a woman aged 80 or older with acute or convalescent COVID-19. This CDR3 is CASTPGRSALTGSYNEQFF. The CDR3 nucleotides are TGTGCCAGTACTCCGGGCAGGTCTGCCTTAACAGGGTCCTACAATGAGCAGTTCTTC.